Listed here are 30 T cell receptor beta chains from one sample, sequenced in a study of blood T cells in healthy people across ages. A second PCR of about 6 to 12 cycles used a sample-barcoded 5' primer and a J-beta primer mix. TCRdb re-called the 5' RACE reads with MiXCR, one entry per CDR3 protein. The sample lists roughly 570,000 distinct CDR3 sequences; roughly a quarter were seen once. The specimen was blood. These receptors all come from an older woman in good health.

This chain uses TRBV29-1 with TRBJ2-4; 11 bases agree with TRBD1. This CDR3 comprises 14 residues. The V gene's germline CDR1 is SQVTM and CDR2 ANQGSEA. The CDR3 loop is CSTPGQGGENIQYF. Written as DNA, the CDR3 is TGCTCGACACCGGGACAGGGGGGGGAAAACATTCAGTACTTC.

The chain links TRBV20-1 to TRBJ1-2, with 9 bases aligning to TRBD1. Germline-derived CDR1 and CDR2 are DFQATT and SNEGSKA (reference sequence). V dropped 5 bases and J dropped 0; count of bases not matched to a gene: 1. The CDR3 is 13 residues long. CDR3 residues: CSADRGTNYGYTF. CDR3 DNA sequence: TGCAGTGCTGACAGGGGGACTAACTATGGCTACACCTTC.

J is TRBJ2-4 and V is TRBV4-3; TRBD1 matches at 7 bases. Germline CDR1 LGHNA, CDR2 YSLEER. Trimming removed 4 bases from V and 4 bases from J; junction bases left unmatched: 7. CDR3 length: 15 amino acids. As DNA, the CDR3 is TGCGCCAGCAGCCTTTCGACAGGGACGAAAAACATTCAGTACTTC. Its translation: CASSLSTGTKNIQYF.

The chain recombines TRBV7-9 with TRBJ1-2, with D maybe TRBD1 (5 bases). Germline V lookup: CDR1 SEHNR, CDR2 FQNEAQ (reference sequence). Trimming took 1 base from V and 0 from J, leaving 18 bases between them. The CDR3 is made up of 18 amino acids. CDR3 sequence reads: CASSLGPDQGRTNYGYTF. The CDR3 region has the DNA TGTGCCAGCAGCTTAGGCCCCGATCAGGGACGGACTAACTATGGCTACACCTTC.

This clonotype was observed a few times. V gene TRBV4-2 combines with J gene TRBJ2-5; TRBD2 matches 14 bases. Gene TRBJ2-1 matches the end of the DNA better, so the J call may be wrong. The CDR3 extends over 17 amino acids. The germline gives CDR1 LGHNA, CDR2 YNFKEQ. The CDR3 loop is CASSPLMTSGGAGEQFF. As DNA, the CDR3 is TGTGCCAGCAGCCCCCTAATGACTAGCGGGGGGGCCGGGGAGCAGTTCTTC.

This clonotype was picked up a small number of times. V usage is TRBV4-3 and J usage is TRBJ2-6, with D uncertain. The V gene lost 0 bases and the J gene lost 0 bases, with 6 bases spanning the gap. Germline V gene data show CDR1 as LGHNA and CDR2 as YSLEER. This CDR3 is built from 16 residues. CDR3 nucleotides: TGCGCCAGCAGCCAAGATCAGAGCTCTGGGGCCAACGTCCTGACTTTC. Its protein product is CASSQDQSSGANVLTF.

The CDR3 nucleotides read TGCAGTGCTAGTAATCCCTACGAGCAGTACTTC. Protein product: CSASNPYEQYF. The rearrangement links TRBV20-1 to TRBJ2-5, with D unclear. The end of the DNA is better explained by TRBJ2-7, so the J call may be wrong. Germline loops: CDR1 DFQATT, CDR2 SNEGSKA (reference sequence). CDR3 length: 11 residues.

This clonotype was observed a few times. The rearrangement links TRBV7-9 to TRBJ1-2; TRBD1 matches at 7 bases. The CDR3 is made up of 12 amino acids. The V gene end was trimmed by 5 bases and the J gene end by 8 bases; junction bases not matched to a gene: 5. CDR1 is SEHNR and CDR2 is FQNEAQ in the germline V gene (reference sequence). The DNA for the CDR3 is TGTGCCAGCAGCCCGGGACAGACGGGCTACACCTTC. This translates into CASSPGQTGYTF. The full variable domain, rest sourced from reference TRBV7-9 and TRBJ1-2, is DTGVSQNPRHKITKRGQNVTFRCDPISEHNRLYWYRQTLGQGPEFLTYFQNEAQLEKSRLLSDRFSAERPKGSFSTLEIQRTEQGDSAMYLCASSPGQTGYTFGSGTRLTVV.

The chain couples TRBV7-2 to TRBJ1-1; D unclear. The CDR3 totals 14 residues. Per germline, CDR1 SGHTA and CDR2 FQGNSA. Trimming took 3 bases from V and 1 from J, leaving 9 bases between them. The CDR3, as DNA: TGTGCCAGCAGCTTCATGGCAGCGAACACTGAAGCTTTCTTT. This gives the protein CASSFMAANTEAFF. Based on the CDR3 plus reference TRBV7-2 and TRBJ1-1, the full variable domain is GAGVSQSPSNKVTEKGKDVELRCDPISGHTALYWYRQSLGQGLEFLIYFQGNSAPDKSGLPSDRFSAERTGGSVSTLTIQRTQQEDSAVYLCASSFMAANTEAFFGQGTRLTVV.

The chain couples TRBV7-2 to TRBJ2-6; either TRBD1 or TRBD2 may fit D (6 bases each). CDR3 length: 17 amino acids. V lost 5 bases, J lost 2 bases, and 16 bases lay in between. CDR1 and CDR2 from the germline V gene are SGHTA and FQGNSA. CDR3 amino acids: CASSQTGARAGANVLTF. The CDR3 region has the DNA TGTGCCAGCAGCCAAACGGGGGCGCGAGCTGGGGCCAACGTCCTGACTTTC. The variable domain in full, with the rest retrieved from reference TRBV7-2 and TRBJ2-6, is GAGVSQSPSNKVTEKGKDVELRCDPISGHTALYWYRQSLGQGLEFLIYFQGNSAPDKSGLPSDRFSAERTGGSVSTLTIQRTQQEDSAVYLCASSQTGARAGANVLTFGAGSRLTVL.

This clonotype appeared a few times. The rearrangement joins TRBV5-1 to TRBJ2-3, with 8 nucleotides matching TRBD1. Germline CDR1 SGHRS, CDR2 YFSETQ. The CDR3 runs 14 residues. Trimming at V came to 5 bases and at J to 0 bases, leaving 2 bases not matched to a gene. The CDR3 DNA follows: TGCGCCAGCAGGGGGGACAGGAGCACAGATACGCAGTATTTT. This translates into CASRGDRSTDTQYF. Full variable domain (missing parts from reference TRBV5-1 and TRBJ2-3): KAGVTQTPRYLIKTRGQQVTLSCSPISGHRSVSWYQQTPGQGLQFLFEYFSETQRNKGNFPGRFSGRQFSNSRSEMNVSTLELGDSALYLCASRGDRSTDTQYFGPGTRLTVL.

The CDR3 region has the DNA TGTGCCAGCAGCTTATCCCCGGAGCCGGCCAATTCACCCCTCCACTTT. Its protein is CASSLSPEPANSPLHF. V is TRBV11-2 and J is TRBJ1-6; D not certain. This CDR3 spans 16 amino acids. Deletions cut 2 bases from V and 7 bases from J, with 15 bases between. Germline CDR1 SGHAT, CDR2 FQNNGV.

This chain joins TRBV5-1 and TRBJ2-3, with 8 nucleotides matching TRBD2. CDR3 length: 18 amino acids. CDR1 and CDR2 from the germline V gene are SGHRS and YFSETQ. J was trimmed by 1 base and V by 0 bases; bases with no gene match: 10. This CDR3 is CASSLVDGGAAGTDTQYF. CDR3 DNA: TGCGCCAGCAGCTTGGTAGACGGGGGGGCCGCCGGCACAGATACGCAGTATTTT.

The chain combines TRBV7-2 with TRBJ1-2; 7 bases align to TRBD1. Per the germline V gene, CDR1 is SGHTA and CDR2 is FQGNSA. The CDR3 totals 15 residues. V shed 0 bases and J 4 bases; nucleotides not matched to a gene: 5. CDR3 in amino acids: CASSLAQDRSYGYTF. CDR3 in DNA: TGTGCCAGCAGCTTAGCGCAGGACAGGAGCTATGGCTACACCTTC. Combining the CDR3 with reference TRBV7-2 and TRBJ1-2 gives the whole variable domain GAGVSQSPSNKVTEKGKDVELRCDPISGHTALYWYRQSLGQGLEFLIYFQGNSAPDKSGLPSDRFSAERTGGSVSTLTIQRTQQEDSAVYLCASSLAQDRSYGYTFGSGTRLTVV.

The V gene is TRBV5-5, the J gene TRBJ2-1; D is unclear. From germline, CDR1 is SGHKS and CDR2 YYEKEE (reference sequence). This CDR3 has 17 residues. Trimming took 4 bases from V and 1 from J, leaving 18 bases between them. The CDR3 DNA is TGTGCCAGCAGCGCAAGCCCGACCCGAGGTTCCTACAATGAGCAGTTCTTC. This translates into CASSASPTRGSYNEQFF.

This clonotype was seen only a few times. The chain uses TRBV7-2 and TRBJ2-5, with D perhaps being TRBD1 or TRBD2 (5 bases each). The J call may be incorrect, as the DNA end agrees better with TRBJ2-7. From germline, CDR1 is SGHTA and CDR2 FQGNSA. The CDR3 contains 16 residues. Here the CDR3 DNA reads TGTGCCAGCAGCTCAAGAATGGGGCGGACAAGCGGCGAGCAGTACTTC. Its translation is CASSSRMGRTSGEQYF.

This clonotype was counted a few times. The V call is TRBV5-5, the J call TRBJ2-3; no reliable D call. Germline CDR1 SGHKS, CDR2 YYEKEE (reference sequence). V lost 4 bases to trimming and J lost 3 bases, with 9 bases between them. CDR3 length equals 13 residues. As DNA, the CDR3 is TGTGCCAGCAGCAAAATTGGAACAGATACGCAGTATTTT. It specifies CASSKIGTDTQYF.

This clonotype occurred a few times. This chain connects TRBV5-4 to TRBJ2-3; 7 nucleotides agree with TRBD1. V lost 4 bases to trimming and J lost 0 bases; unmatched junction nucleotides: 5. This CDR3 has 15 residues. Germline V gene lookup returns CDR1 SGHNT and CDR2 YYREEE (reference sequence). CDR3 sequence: CASSRDRASTDTQYF. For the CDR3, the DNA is TGTGCCAGCAGCCGCGACAGGGCGAGCACAGATACGCAGTATTTT.

The CDR3 loop reads CASSKTTGMNTEAFF. CDR3 coding DNA: TGTGCCAGCAGCAAAACTACAGGGATGAACACTGAAGCTTTCTTT. V usage is TRBV9 and J usage is TRBJ1-1; possibly TRBD1 for D (6 bases). CDR1 is SGDLS and CDR2 is YYNGEE in the germline V gene. Trimming removed 4 bases at V and 0 bases at J, with 13 bases between. CDR3 length equals 15 residues. Drawing the rest from reference TRBV9 and TRBJ1-1, the complete variable domain is DSGVTQTPKHLITATGQRVTLRCSPRSGDLSVYWYQQSLDQGLQFLIQYYNGEERAKGNILERFSAQQFPDLHSELNLSSLELGDSALYFCASSKTTGMNTEAFFGQGTRLTVV.

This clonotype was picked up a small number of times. CDR3 region: CASSLGQVWADTQYF. CDR3 coding DNA: TGTGCCAGCAGCCTGGGACAGGTCTGGGCAGATACGCAGTATTTT. J is TRBJ2-3 and V is TRBV7-2, with 8 positions matching TRBD1. J was trimmed by 4 bases and V by 5 bases; bases with no gene match: 8. The CDR3 is 15 amino acids. Germline-derived CDR1 and CDR2 are SGHTA and FQGNSA.

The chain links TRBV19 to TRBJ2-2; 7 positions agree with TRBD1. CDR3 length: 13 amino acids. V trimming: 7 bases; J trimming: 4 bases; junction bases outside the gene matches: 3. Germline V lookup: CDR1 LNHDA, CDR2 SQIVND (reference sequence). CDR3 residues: CASTAGGTGELFF. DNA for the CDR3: TGTGCCAGTACCGCAGGGGGCACCGGGGAGCTGTTTTTT.

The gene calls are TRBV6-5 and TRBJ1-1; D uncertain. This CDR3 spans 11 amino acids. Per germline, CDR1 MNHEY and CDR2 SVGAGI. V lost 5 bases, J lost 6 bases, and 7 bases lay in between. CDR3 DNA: TGTGCCAGCAGTCGGTGGGCTGAAGCTTTCTTT. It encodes CASSRWAEAFF.

The CDR3 here is CSVGGDWDQPQHF. The CDR3 DNA reads TGCAGCGTTGGGGGAGATTGGGATCAGCCCCAGCATTTT. The chain couples TRBV29-1 to TRBJ1-5; no firm D call. The CDR3 contains 13 residues. Deletions cut 4 bases from V and 5 bases from J, with 12 bases between. The germline gives CDR1 SQVTM, CDR2 ANQGSEA.

The CDR3 region is CASGLAWETGVDNEQFF. CDR3 DNA: TGTGCTAGTGGTTTGGCCTGGGAGACAGGGGTTGACAATGAGCAGTTCTTC. V gene TRBV12-5 combines with J gene TRBJ2-1; TRBD1 agrees at 8 bases. Germline V CDR1 and CDR2: LGHNT, FRNRAP. The CDR3 length is 17 residues. With 1 base clipped from V and 5 bases from J, the junction kept 10 bases outside the gene matches.

CDR3 region: CASRPRAEGYGYTF. DNA of the CDR3: TGTGCCAGCAGACCCCGGGCGGAGGGCTATGGCTACACCTTC. V gene TRBV7-2 combines with J gene TRBJ1-2, with unresolved D. Germline assignment: CDR1 SGHTA and CDR2 FQGNSA. V gave up 6 bases and J gave up 4 bases, with 15 bases separating them. The length of the CDR3 is 14 residues.

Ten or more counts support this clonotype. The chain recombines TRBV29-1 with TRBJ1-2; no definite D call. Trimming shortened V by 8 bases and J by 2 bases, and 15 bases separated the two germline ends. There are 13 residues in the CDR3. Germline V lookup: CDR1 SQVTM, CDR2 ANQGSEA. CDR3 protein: CSSFEVTNYGYTF. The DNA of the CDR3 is TGCAGCTCCTTTGAAGTGACGAACTATGGCTACACCTTC. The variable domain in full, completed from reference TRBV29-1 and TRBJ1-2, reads SAVISQKPSRDICQRGTSLTIQCQVDSQVTMMFWYRQQPGQSLTLIATANQGSEATYESGFVIDKFPISRPNLTFSTLTVSNMSPEDSSIYLCSSFEVTNYGYTFGSGTRLTVV.

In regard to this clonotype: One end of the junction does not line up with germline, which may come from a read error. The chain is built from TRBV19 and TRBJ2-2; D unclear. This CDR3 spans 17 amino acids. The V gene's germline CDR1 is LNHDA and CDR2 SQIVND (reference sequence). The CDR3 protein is CASTAVLPRHLTGELFF. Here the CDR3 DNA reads TGTGCCAGTACCGCCGTACTCCCCCGACACCTCACCGGAGAGCTGTTTTTT.

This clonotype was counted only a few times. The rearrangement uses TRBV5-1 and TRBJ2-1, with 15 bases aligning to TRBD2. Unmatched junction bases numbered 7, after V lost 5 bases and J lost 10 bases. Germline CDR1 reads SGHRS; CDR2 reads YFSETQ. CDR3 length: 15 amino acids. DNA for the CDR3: TGCGCCAGCAGTCCCCCCGGGACTAGCGGGGGGGAGCAGTTCTTC. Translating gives CASSPPGTSGGEQFF.

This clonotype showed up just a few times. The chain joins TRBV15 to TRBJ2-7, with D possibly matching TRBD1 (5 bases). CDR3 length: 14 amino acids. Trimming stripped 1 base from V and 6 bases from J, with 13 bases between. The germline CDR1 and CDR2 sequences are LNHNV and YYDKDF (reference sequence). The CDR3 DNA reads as TGTGCCACCAGCAGAGGGACCTGGGGCTCCGAGCAGTACTTC. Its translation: CATSRGTWGSEQYF.

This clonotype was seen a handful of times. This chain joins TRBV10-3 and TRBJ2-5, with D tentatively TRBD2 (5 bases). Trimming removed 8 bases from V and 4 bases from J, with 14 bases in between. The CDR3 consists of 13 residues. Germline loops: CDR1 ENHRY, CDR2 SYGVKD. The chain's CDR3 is CAIGGGRIETQYF. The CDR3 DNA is TGTGCCATCGGTGGAGGCAGGATAGAGACCCAGTACTTC.